Below are 26 T cell receptor beta chains sequenced from a single sample in a study of T cells after yellow fever vaccination. TCRdb re-analysed the 5' RACE reads in MiXCR, keeping a single row per CDR3 protein. This table holds 140,000 to 150,000 distinct CDR3 sequences, under 8% found once. Here the sequenced sample was CD4+ T cells sorted from PBMCs, taken 10 days after the yellow fever booster vaccination. The source of these receptors is a man aged 25-40 years who received the YFV17D yellow fever vaccine.

This clonotype was observed at least ten times. The chain links TRBV19 to TRBJ2-7; 11 positions agree with TRBD1. Trimming took 6 bases from V and 1 from J; bases not matched to a gene: 5. CDR1 and CDR2 (germline): LNHDA, SQIVND (reference sequence). The CDR3 extends over 15 amino acids. The CDR3 DNA reads as TGTGCCAGTAGCACCGGGACAGGGGGATCCTACGAGCAGTACTTC. Protein: CASSTGTGGSYEQYF.

This clonotype was recorded many times. This rearrangement joins TRBV7-2 to TRBJ1-5; D gene ambiguous. V lost 6 bases and J 2 bases, leaving 8 bases between the germline ends. The CDR3 is 13 residues long. The germline CDR1 and CDR2 sequences are SGHTA and FQGNSA. DNA of the CDR3: TGTGCCAGCAGTGGGAGAGGCAATCAGCCCCAGCATTTT. Protein: CASSGRGNQPQHF.

There are many counts of this clonotype. The chain employs TRBV2 and TRBJ2-7; no clear D. V was clipped by 2 bases and J by 2 bases, with 10 bases between them. Germline V gives CDR1 SNHLY, CDR2 FYNNEI. CDR3 length: 14 residues. The CDR3 here is CASSELSATYEQYF. CDR3 bases: TGTGCCAGCAGTGAACTCTCCGCGACCTACGAGCAGTACTTC.

The V call is TRBV11-1, the J call TRBJ2-7; no definite D call. The V and J ends lost 3 bases and 2 bases respectively, with 5 bases between them. The CDR3 spans 12 residues. CDR1 is SGHAT and CDR2 is FQDESV in the germline V gene (reference sequence). CDR3 protein: CASSFDTYEQYF. The CDR3, as DNA: TGTGCCAGCAGCTTCGATACCTACGAGCAGTACTTC. The whole variable domain, remainder taken from reference TRBV11-1 and TRBJ2-7, is EAEVAQSPRYKITEKSQAVAFWCDPISGHATLYWYRQILGQGPELLVQFQDESVVDDSQLPKDRFSAERLKGVDSTLKIQPAELGDSAMYLCASSFDTYEQYFGPGTRLTVT.

In this sample, this clonotype turned up many times. This sequence joins TRBV18 and TRBJ2-3; no clear D gene. This CDR3 comprises 14 residues. Trimming removed 8 bases at V and 1 base at J, with 13 bases between. The V gene's germline CDR1 is KGHSH and CDR2 LQKENI. CDR3 protein: CASTRWSGTDTQYF. Here the CDR3 DNA reads TGTGCCAGCACGCGTTGGTCCGGCACAGATACGCAGTATTTT.

This clonotype showed up many times. The chain carries TRBV11-3 and TRBJ2-1, with 8 nucleotides matching TRBD2. V was pared by 3 bases and J by 9 bases, with 13 bases of the junction left unmatched. Germline V lookup: CDR1 SGHNT, CDR2 YENEEA. This CDR3 region has 16 residues. CDR3 in amino acids: CASSFSKGLVHPEQFF. CDR3 nucleotides: TGTGCCAGCAGCTTCTCAAAGGGACTAGTGCATCCTGAGCAGTTCTTC.

This clonotype has at least ten counts. V and J are TRBV11-2 and TRBJ2-1; 10 nucleotides line up with TRBD2. Germline trimming cut 2 bases from V and 4 bases from J; bases unmatched to any gene: 8. This CDR3 region has 17 residues. In germline, CDR1 is SGHAT, CDR2 FQNNGV. The CDR3 DNA reads TGTGCCAGCAGCTTAACTAGCGGGACGAGTATGTACAATGAGCAGTTCTTC. As protein: CASSLTSGTSMYNEQFF.

This clonotype was found many times. This sequence joins TRBV20-1 and TRBJ2-3; no firm D call. This CDR3 comprises 12 residues. Trimming pared 1 base from V and 6 bases from J, leaving 8 bases between. CDR1 is DFQATT and CDR2 is SNEGSKA in the germline V gene (reference sequence). The CDR3 DNA sequence: TGCAGTGCTAGAGTGGTCGCGGATACGCAGTATTTT. This codes for CSARVVADTQYF.

This clonotype was detected many times. The chain couples TRBV7-8 to TRBJ2-1, with TRBD2 matching 9 bases. V gave up 6 bases and J gave up 5 bases; unmatched junction bases: 8. CDR1 is SGHVS and CDR2 is FQNEAQ in the germline V gene. The CDR3 covers 15 residues. The chain's CDR3 is CASRSIAGVNNEQFF. The CDR3 bases are TGTGCCAGCAGGTCAATAGCGGGAGTGAACAATGAGCAGTTCTTC.

The chain uses TRBV7-2 and TRBJ2-7; D is undetermined. The germline CDR1 and CDR2 sequences are SGHTA and FQGNSA. The length of the CDR3 is 15 residues. The germline V and J ends were trimmed by 1 base and 3 bases, with 13 bases remaining between them. The CDR3 sequence: CASSLVLASSYEQYF. The CDR3 coding sequence is TGTGCCAGCAGCTTAGTCTTAGCATCCAGCTACGAGCAGTACTTC.

The table lists this clonotype with many counts. The gene calls are TRBV12-3 or TRBV12-4 and TRBJ2-1, with a tentative D call TRBD1 (7 bases). The CDR3 covers 15 residues. Trimming cost V 5 bases and J 2 bases, with 13 bases left between them. CDR3 in amino acids: CASSRGTAAYNEQFF. The CDR3 DNA sequence: TGTGCCAGCAGTCGGGGGACAGCCGCCTACAATGAGCAGTTCTTC.

This clonotype turned up a few times. The CDR3 loop reads CSASTPGQGSEKLFF. Written as DNA, the CDR3 is TGCAGTGCATCAACCCCGGGACAGGGCTCTGAAAAACTGTTTTTT. V gene TRBV20-1 combines with J gene TRBJ1-4; the match to TRBD1 covers 9 bases. Germline lookup yields CDR1 DFQATT and CDR2 SNEGSKA (reference sequence). This CDR3 has 15 amino acids. The trim removed 6 bases at V and 7 bases at J, leaving 12 bases unmatched.

The gene calls are TRBV7-8 and TRBJ2-3; 7 bases align to TRBD1. The V and J ends lost 1 base and 3 bases, in that order; junction bases with no gene match: 7. This CDR3 has 16 amino acids. Germline CDR1 SGHVS, CDR2 FQNEAQ. CDR3 region: CASSLETGLRTDTQYF. DNA for the CDR3: TGTGCCAGCAGCTTAGAGACAGGGTTGAGGACAGATACGCAGTATTTT.

This chain links TRBV7-9 with TRBJ2-5; D ambiguous. With 7 bases removed from V and 7 bases from J, the gap between germline ends came to 13 bases. Per germline, CDR1 SEHNR and CDR2 FQNEAQ (reference sequence). The CDR3 sequence is 12 residues long. The CDR3 here is CASNQVLGTQYF. The DNA of the CDR3 is TGTGCCAGCAACCAAGTCTTAGGGACCCAGTACTTC.

This clonotype occurred many times. V usage is TRBV29-1 and J usage is TRBJ1-2, with 7 bases that match TRBD1. The length of the CDR3 is 11 residues. From germline, CDR1 is SQVTM and CDR2 ANQGSEA. The V gene end was trimmed by 8 bases and the J gene end by 6 bases; junction bases not matched to a gene: 6. CDR3 coding DNA: TGCAGCACCGGGACAGCCGATGGCTACACCTTC. It yields the protein CSTGTADGYTF.

V gene TRBV7-9 combines with J gene TRBJ2-1; a possible D gene is TRBD2 (6 bases). Trimming cost V 8 bases and J 2 bases, with 10 bases left between them. The CDR3 consists of 13 residues. The germline CDR1 and CDR2 sequences are SEHNR and FQNEAQ (reference sequence). CDR3 residues: CASHGSPYNEQFF. The CDR3 coding sequence is TGTGCCAGCCACGGGAGTCCCTACAATGAGCAGTTCTTC.

This clonotype was recorded at least ten times. The J gene is TRBJ2-1, the V gene TRBV18, with D tentatively TRBD1 or TRBD2 (5 bases each). The CDR3 spans 16 residues. Deletions cut 9 bases from V and 6 bases from J, with 24 bases between. Germline V gene sequence: CDR1 KGHSH, CDR2 LQKENI. This CDR3 reads CASSLFRGEGINEQFF. CDR3 nucleotide sequence: TGTGCCAGTTCCCTATTTCGAGGGGAAGGCATCAATGAGCAGTTCTTC.

This clonotype was seen a few times. CDR3 sequence (DNA): TGCAGTGCTAGAGATCCTTTGCAAAACATGGATACGCAGTATTTT. This codes for CSARDPLQNMDTQYF. The genes are TRBV20-1 and TRBJ2-3; no reliable D call. The CDR3 has 15 amino acids. Germline assignment: CDR1 DFQATT and CDR2 SNEGSKA (reference sequence). The V gene lost 0 bases and the J gene lost 6 bases, with 16 bases spanning the gap.

The chain combines TRBV5-7 with TRBJ2-6, with TRBD1 identical over 7 bases. TRBV5-7 is labeled an ORF, and its function is uncertain. This CDR3 has 17 residues. Trimming took 8 bases from V and 0 from J; bases not matched to a gene: 11. Written as DNA, the CDR3 is TGTGCCAGTACCTACTTGACAGGGAACTCTGGGGCCAACGTCCTGACTTTC. It translates to CASTYLTGNSGANVLTF.

In its sample, this clonotype was seen many times. The V gene is TRBV3-1, the J gene TRBJ2-5, with a weak D call TRBD2 (5 bases). The CDR3 length is 14 residues. The V gene's germline CDR1 is LGHDT and CDR2 YNNKEL (reference sequence). Trimming stripped 2 bases from V and 5 bases from J, with 12 bases between. The CDR3 is CASSQNLAGETQYF. The CDR3 DNA is TGTGCCAGCAGCCAAAACCTAGCTGGGGAGACCCAGTACTTC.

This clonotype was counted ten times or more. The chain employs TRBV4-3 and TRBJ2-7; 8 positions match TRBD1. Germline V gene lookup returns CDR1 LGHNA and CDR2 YSLEER. V was clipped by 3 bases and J by 4 bases; unmatched bases: 5. This CDR3 has 14 residues. In DNA, the CDR3 is TGCGCCAGCAGCCAGATTACAGGGGGTTACGAGCAGTACTTC. Residues: CASSQITGGYEQYF.

This clonotype was picked up many times. This chain uses TRBV24-1 with TRBJ2-7, with TRBD1 matching 7 bases. CDR1 and CDR2 from the germline V gene are KGHDR and SFDVKD. The CDR3 has 18 amino acids. Germline trimming cut 9 bases from V and 2 bases from J; bases unmatched to any gene: 21. As DNA, the CDR3 is TGTGCCACCGACTTAATGGTCCGGGACAGCAAATGGGCCTACGAGCAGTACTTC. Its protein product is CATDLMVRDSKWAYEQYF.

This clonotype has at least ten counts. The rearrangement joins TRBV29-1 to TRBJ2-7; 7 bases agree with TRBD1. The CDR3 length is 13 residues. In germline, CDR1 is SQVTM, CDR2 ANQGSEA. The V and J ends lost 7 bases and 0 bases, in that order; junction bases with no gene match: 6. The CDR3 reads CSASGGSSYEQYF. The DNA of the CDR3 is TGCAGCGCATCAGGGGGAAGCTCCTACGAGCAGTACTTC.

As to this clonotype: This may arise from a read error, as a much more abundant clone is one base away. The CDR3 spells CASSSSSDEQFF. CDR3 sequence (DNA): TGTGCCAGCAGTTCTAGCAGTGATGAGCAGTTCTTC. J is TRBJ2-1 and V is TRBV7-2; a possible D gene is TRBD2 (5 bases). CDR3 length: 12 amino acids. Trimming took off 6 bases at V and 8 bases at J, with 11 bases between the two ends. From germline, CDR1 is SGHTA and CDR2 FQGNSA.

This clonotype showed up just a few times. The J gene is TRBJ2-5, the V gene TRBV11-2; D gene ambiguous. CDR1 and CDR2 from the germline V gene are SGHAT and FQNNGV. CDR3 length: 13 residues. V gave up 5 bases and J gave up 1 base, with 8 bases separating them. The CDR3 spells CASSTHPQETQYF. Written as DNA, the CDR3 is TGTGCCAGCAGCACTCACCCCCAAGAGACCCAGTACTTC.

This clonotype was seen repeatedly, ten times or more. The genes are TRBV7-9 and TRBJ2-7; D unresolved. Trimming removed 1 base from V and 2 bases from J, with 9 bases in between. The germline CDR1 and CDR2 sequences are SEHNR and FQNEAQ (reference sequence). CDR3 size: 14 residues. The CDR3 region is CASSLGATTYEQYF. CDR3 nucleotides: TGTGCCAGCAGCTTAGGGGCTACTACCTACGAGCAGTACTTC.